The sequence of this T cell receptor (beta chain) was determined in a study of blood T cell repertoires in COVID-19. As for the study in general: Some COVID-19 samples were acute and others convalescent; all came from the United States, Italy and Spain.

As processed by the authors: Estimation of nucleated cell counts relied on the amplification of reference gene primers. The data were produced by immunoSEQ multiplex PCR, yet TCRdb's version contains in-frame clones alone and is incomplete. The V and J calls and clone size were taken over from that table, and D and trimming were inferred from the DNA. The sample has about 260,000 clones, 85% to 90% seen once. Allocation to cohorts depended on clinical history reported by the participants. Those designated as exposed participants met a COVID-19 case within 2 weeks before study entry. The germline CDR1 and CDR2 sequences are SGHTA and FQGNSA. The CDR3 runs 13 residues. Trimming stripped 3 bases from V and 1 base from J, with 6 bases between.

What was sequenced was PBMCs or T cells enriched from blood (not recorded which). The genes are TRBV7-2 and TRBJ1-1; D is unresolved. The clonotype originates from a man aged 45-60 years who had been exposed to COVID-19. CDR3 amino acids: CASSFQSNTEAFF. Written as DNA, the CDR3 is TGTGCCAGCAGCTTTCAATCGAACACTGAAGCTTTCTTT.